This TCR beta chain is from a study of blood T cells in healthy people across ages. Notes on the study in general: Bulk PBMC profiling left naive and antigen-experienced comparisons inconclusive. Per million T cells, TCR beta diversity dropped roughly linearly as age increased.

A second PCR of about 7 to 12 cycles used a sample-barcoded 5' primer and a J-beta primer mix. A single record per CDR3 protein comes from TCRdb applying MiXCR to the 5' RACE reads. The repertoire holds around 1.7 million distinct CDR3 sequences, with 28% as singletons. V was trimmed by 0 bases and J by 5 bases, leaving 13 bases between them. The length of the CDR3 is 15 residues. CDR1 is LGHNA and CDR2 is YSLEER in the germline V gene. This clonotype was seen ten or more times. Antigen specificity is unknown. The TCR was taken from a woman aged 25 to 39 in good health. Specimen: blood. The genes are TRBV4-3 and TRBJ2-5; TRBD1 or TRBD2 may be the D gene (5 bases each). CDR3 residues: CASSQDLGDVETQYF. The CDR3 DNA reads TGCGCCAGCAGCCAAGACCTTGGGGACGTCGAGACCCAGTACTTC.